The T cell receptor beta chain described here comes from a study of blood T cell repertoires in COVID-19. Study information: The origin of the acute and convalescent COVID-19 samples was the United States, Italy and Spain. In each case, the material was cDNA or gDNA derived from T cells, B-cell-depleted T cells, or PBMCs.

Authors' analysis steps: Nucleated cell number was recorded as an estimate derived from reference gene primer amplification. TCRdb keeps only in-frame clones here, not all; method: immunoSEQ multiplex PCR. That table is the source of V, J and clone size, and D and trimming were worked out from the DNA. The sample has about 200,000 clones, 85% to 95% seen once; the top ten hold roughly 0.7%. Enrolled during active infection, Seattle patients were then followed longitudinally. V gave up 6 bases and J gave up 0 bases, with 6 bases separating them. CDR1 is LNHNV and CDR2 is YYDKDF in the germline V gene (reference sequence). This CDR3 has 13 amino acids.

The sequence derives from a man aged 30-40 years with COVID-19, enrolled during active disease. The chain combines TRBV15 with TRBJ2-1; unclear D gene. Sample: peripheral blood. The CDR3 nucleotides are TGTGCCACCAGGCCAGGCTCCTACAATGAGCAGTTCTTC. It specifies CATRPGSYNEQFF.